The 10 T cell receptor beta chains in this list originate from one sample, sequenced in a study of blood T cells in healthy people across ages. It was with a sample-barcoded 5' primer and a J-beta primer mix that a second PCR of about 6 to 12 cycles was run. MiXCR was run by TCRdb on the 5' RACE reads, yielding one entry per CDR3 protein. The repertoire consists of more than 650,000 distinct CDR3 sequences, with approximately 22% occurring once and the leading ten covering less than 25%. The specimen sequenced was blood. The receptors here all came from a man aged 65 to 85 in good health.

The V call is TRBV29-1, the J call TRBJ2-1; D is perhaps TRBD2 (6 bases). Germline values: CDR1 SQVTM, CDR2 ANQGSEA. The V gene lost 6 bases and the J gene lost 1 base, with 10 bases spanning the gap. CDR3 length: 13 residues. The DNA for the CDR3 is TGCAGCGTGTTAGCGGTTTCCTACAATGAGCAGTTCTTC. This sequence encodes CSVLAVSYNEQFF.

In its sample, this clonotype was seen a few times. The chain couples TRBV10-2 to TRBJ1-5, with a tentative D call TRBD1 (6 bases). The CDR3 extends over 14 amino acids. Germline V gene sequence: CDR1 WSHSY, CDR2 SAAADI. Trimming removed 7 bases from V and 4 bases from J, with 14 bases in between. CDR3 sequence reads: CASKEGGTNQPQHF. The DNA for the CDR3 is TGCGCCAGCAAGGAAGGGGGAACGAATCAGCCCCAGCATTTT.

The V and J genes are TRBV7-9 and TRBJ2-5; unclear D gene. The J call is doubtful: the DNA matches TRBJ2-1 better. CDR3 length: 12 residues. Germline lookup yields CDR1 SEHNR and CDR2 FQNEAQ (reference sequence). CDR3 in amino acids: CASSLTEFEQFF. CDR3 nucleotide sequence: TGTGCCAGCAGCTTAACGGAATTTGAGCAGTTCTTC.

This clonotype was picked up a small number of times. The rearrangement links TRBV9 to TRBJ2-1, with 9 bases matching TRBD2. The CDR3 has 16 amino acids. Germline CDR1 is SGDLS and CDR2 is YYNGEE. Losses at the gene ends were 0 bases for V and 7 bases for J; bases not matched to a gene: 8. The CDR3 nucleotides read TGTGCCAGCAGCGTAGCTTCTAGCGGGATTGGGAATGAGCAGTTCTTC. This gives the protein CASSVASSGIGNEQFF.

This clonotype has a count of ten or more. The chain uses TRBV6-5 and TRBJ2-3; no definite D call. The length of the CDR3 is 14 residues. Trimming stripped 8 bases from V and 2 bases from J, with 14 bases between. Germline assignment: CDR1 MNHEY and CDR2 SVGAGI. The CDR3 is CASGSEEYTDTQYF. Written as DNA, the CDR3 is TGTGCCAGCGGCTCAGAGGAGTACACAGATACGCAGTATTTT.

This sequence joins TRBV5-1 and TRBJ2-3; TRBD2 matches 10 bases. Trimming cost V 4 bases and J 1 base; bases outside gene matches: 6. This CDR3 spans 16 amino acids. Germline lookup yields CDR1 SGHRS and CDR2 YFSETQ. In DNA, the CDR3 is TGCGCCAGCAGCAGATCCGGGACTAGCGGCACAGATACGCAGTATTTT. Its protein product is CASSRSGTSGTDTQYF.

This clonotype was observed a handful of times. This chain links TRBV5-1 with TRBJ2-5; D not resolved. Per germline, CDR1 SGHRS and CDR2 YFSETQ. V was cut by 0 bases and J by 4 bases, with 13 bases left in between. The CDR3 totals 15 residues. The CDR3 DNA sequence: TGCGCCAGCAGCTTGGCCAGAGGTTTCCGAGAGACCCAGTACTTC. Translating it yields CASSLARGFRETQYF.

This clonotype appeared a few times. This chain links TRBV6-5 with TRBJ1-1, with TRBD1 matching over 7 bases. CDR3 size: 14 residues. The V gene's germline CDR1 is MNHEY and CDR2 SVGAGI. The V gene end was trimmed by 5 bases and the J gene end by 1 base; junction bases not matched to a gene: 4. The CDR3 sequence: CASSHRGTNTEAFF. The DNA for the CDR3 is TGTGCCAGCAGTCACAGGGGTACGAACACTGAAGCTTTCTTT.

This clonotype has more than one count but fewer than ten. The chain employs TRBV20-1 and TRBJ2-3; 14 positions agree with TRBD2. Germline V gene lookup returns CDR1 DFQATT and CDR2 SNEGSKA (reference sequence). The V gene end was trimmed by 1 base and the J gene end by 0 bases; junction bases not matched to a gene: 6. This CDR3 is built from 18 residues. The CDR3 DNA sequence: TGCAGTGCTAGAGTGGGGACTAGCGGGGGAACTAGCACAGATACGCAGTATTTT. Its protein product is CSARVGTSGGTSTDTQYF.

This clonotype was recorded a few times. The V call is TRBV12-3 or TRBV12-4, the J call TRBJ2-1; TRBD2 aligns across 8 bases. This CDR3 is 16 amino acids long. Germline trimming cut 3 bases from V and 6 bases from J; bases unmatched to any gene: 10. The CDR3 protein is CASSFISGGPSNEQFF. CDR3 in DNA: TGTGCCAGCAGTTTCATAAGCGGGGGACCCTCCAATGAGCAGTTCTTC.